This is a list of T cell receptor beta chains from one sample in a study of blood T cells in healthy people across ages. TCRdb re-called the 5' RACE reads with MiXCR, one entry per CDR3 protein. In the table there are approximately 900,000 distinct CDR3 sequences, 25% to 35% of which are singletons. The sample was also reused in another study, on T cells of mothers and their children.

The source material was blood. The origin of the receptors is a woman between 40 and 50 years old in good health. Each CDR3 is given with its conserved first and last residue. The D gene is left open where the match is weak. A row's size may be missing; if present it is once, few, many or a size class.

clone_size: NA
v_call: TRBV5-5
d_call: NA
j_call: TRBJ2-7
cdr3_nt: TGTGCCAGCAGCTTTTCGGGTAGCGAGCACGAGCAGTACTTC
cdr3_aa: CASSFSGSEHEQYF

clone_size: NA
v_call: TRBV30
d_call: NA
j_call: TRBJ1-2
cdr3_nt: TGTGCCTGGAGTATCAAGGGGAGCTATGGCTACACCTTC
cdr3_aa: CAWSIKGSYGYTF

clone_size: many
v_call: TRBV27
d_call: NA
j_call: TRBJ1-4
cdr3_nt: TGTGCCAGCAGTCTTAGACCGAATGAAAAACTGTTTTTT
cdr3_aa: CASSLRPNEKLFF

clone_size: NA
v_call: TRBV20-1
d_call: NA
j_call: TRBJ1-2
cdr3_nt: TGCAGTGCTAACCTTCTTGAGGGGGGTAACTATGGCTACACCTTC
cdr3_aa: CSANLLEGGNYGYTF

clone_size: NA
v_call: TRBV20-1
d_call: NA
j_call: TRBJ2-7
cdr3_nt: TGCAGTGCTAGAGGGACCGGACAAGAGCAGTACTTC
cdr3_aa: CSARGTGQEQYF

clone_size: few
v_call: TRBV7-8
d_call: NA
j_call: TRBJ1-1
cdr3_nt: TGTGCCAGCAGCTTATTTGGATTCCCTGAGGCTTTCTTT
cdr3_aa: CASSLFGFPEAFF

clone_size: NA
v_call: TRBV28
d_call: NA
j_call: TRBJ2-7
cdr3_nt: TGTGCCAGCAGTTCACCCGGCGGAGTTGTCGAGCAGTACTTC
cdr3_aa: CASSSPGGVVEQYF

clone_size: NA
v_call: TRBV7-2
d_call: TRBD1
j_call: TRBJ2-3
cdr3_nt: TGTGCCAGCAGCTTTCCCTTGGGGACAGTGGAAGATACGCAGTATTTT
cdr3_aa: CASSFPLGTVEDTQYF

clone_size: many
v_call: TRBV28
d_call: NA
j_call: TRBJ2-5
cdr3_nt: TGTGCCAGCAGGGCGACGATGGACAGACAAGAGACCCAGTACTTC
cdr3_aa: CASRATMDRQETQYF

clone_size: many
v_call: TRBV5-8
d_call: TRBD1
j_call: TRBJ1-2
cdr3_nt: TGTGCCAGCAGCTCCCACAGGGGTAGGGGCTACACCTTC
cdr3_aa: CASSSHRGRGYTF

clone_size: many
v_call: TRBV20-1
d_call: TRBD1
j_call: TRBJ2-1
cdr3_nt: TGCAGTGCTAGCCCCGGGACAGTCTCCTACAATGAGCAGTTCTTC
cdr3_aa: CSASPGTVSYNEQFF

clone_size: NA
v_call: TRBV20-1
d_call: NA
j_call: TRBJ1-6
cdr3_nt: TGCAGTGCTAGAGTAGGACGGGGAAATTCACCCCTCCACTTT
cdr3_aa: CSARVGRGNSPLHF

clone_size: NA
v_call: TRBV3-1
d_call: TRBD2
j_call: TRBJ2-3
cdr3_nt: TGTGCCAGCACCTGGACTAGCGGGAGAGGGGATACGCAGTATTTT
cdr3_aa: CASTWTSGRGDTQYF

clone_size: many
v_call: TRBV4-1
d_call: TRBD1
j_call: TRBJ1-1
cdr3_nt: TGCGCCAGCAGCCAAGGGACAGGGGTGAACACTGAAGCTTTCTTT
cdr3_aa: CASSQGTGVNTEAFF

clone_size: few
v_call: TRBV18
d_call: TRBD1
j_call: TRBJ2-1
cdr3_nt: TGTGCCAGCTCACTGCAGGGGGACCATGAGCAGTTCTTC
cdr3_aa: CASSLQGDHEQFF

clone_size: NA
v_call: TRBV12-3/TRBV12-4
d_call: TRBD2
j_call: TRBJ2-5
cdr3_nt: TGTGCCAGCAGTGGGACCTCGAACGCGGGACTAAGAAGGACCCAGTACTTC
cdr3_aa: CASSGTSNAGLRRTQYF

clone_size: few
v_call: TRBV15
d_call: NA
j_call: TRBJ1-1
cdr3_nt: TGTGCCACCAGCAGAGACTTGAACACTGAAGCTTTCTTT
cdr3_aa: CATSRDLNTEAFF

clone_size: NA
v_call: TRBV7-2
d_call: NA
j_call: TRBJ1-5
cdr3_nt: TGTGCCAGCAGCCTTGTCCCTAATAGCAATCAGCCCCAGCATTTT
cdr3_aa: CASSLVPNSNQPQHF

clone_size: NA
v_call: TRBV11-2
d_call: TRBD2
j_call: TRBJ2-5
cdr3_nt: TGTGCCAGCACCCTAACCAGGACTAGTGGTGGTGAGCAGTACTTC
cdr3_aa: CASTLTRTSGGEQYF

clone_size: NA
v_call: TRBV7-6
d_call: NA
j_call: TRBJ2-7
cdr3_nt: TGTGCCCGCAGCTTTTCATCAGACCCCTACGAGCAGTACTTC
cdr3_aa: CARSFSSDPYEQYF

clone_size: NA
v_call: TRBV6-6
d_call: TRBD2
j_call: TRBJ2-1
cdr3_nt: TGTGCCAGCAGTTATTCCGGGACTAGCTTTGAGCAGTTCTTC
cdr3_aa: CASSYSGTSFEQFF

clone_size: NA
v_call: TRBV7-3
d_call: NA
j_call: TRBJ2-3
cdr3_nt: TGTGCCAGCAGCTTAAGTCGTTCAGCAACAGATACGCAGTATTTT
cdr3_aa: CASSLSRSATDTQYF

clone_size: NA
v_call: TRBV20-1
d_call: NA
j_call: TRBJ2-1
cdr3_nt: TGCAGTGCTGATCCCGGAAGGCGTGAGCAGTTCTTC
cdr3_aa: CSADPGRREQFF

clone_size: NA
v_call: TRBV12-3/TRBV12-4
d_call: TRBD2
j_call: TRBJ2-7
cdr3_nt: TGTGCCAGCAGTTTCTCCTCGGGACTAGCTGTCTACGAGCAGTACTTC
cdr3_aa: CASSFSSGLAVYEQYF

clone_size: NA
v_call: TRBV5-1
d_call: NA
j_call: TRBJ2-7
cdr3_nt: TGCTCCAGCAGCACCGGGCCTCCCTTCGGCGAGCAGTACTTC
cdr3_aa: CSSSTGPPFGEQYF

clone_size: many
v_call: TRBV28
d_call: TRBD1
j_call: TRBJ2-7
cdr3_nt: TGTGCCAGCAGTTTACATGGGACAGGGGTAGAGCAGTACTTC
cdr3_aa: CASSLHGTGVEQYF

clone_size: NA
v_call: TRBV20-1
d_call: TRBD2
j_call: TRBJ2-1
cdr3_nt: TGCAGTGCTAGAGATCGGGCGCAAGCGGGGAATGAGCAGTTCTTC
cdr3_aa: CSARDRAQAGNEQFF

clone_size: NA
v_call: TRBV7-9
d_call: NA
j_call: TRBJ1-1
cdr3_nt: TGTGCCAGCAGCCCGACCCAATTGAACACTGAAGCTTTCTTT
cdr3_aa: CASSPTQLNTEAFF

clone_size: few
v_call: TRBV28
d_call: NA
j_call: TRBJ2-7
cdr3_nt: TGTGCCAGCATTCTGGGGGGACCCGGTATCTACGAGCAGTACTTC
cdr3_aa: CASILGGPGIYEQYF

clone_size: NA
v_call: TRBV27
d_call: TRBD2
j_call: TRBJ2-7
cdr3_nt: TGTGCCAACATCAACAACATGGGACTAGACGAGCAGTACTTC
cdr3_aa: CANINNMGLDEQYF